Listed below are T cell receptor beta chains from one sample, sequenced in a study of blood T cell repertoires in COVID-19. The data were produced by immunoSEQ multiplex PCR, yet TCRdb's version contains in-frame clones alone and is incomplete. The sample contains roughly 400,000 clones, around nine tenths of which appear only once. The material sequenced was PBMCs or T cells enriched from blood (not recorded which). These receptors all stem from a woman aged 18-29 years who had been exposed to COVID-19. Both conserved end residues are trimmed from each CDR3. The order of the fields is CDR3 length, V gene, CDR3 protein.

13 | TRBV7-8 | ASSSSGLAGVQGD
13 | TRBV28 | ASSPATSGGYEQY
11 | TRBV7-2 | ASSTGPQETQY
13 | TRBV4-1 | ASTLGSGISYEQY
11 | TRBV28 | ASSLGPSYEQY
12 | TRBV6-5 | ASSYDRGSTEAF
13 | TRBV3-1/TRBV3-2 | ASSRPGSQDYGYT
13 | TRBV7-3 | ASSLTGGAGDEQY
14 | TRBV4-1 | ASSQDYGATNEKLF
15 | TRBV28 | ASSPPGQSALNYGYT
11 | TRBV29-1 | SARTGGWEKLF
10 | TRBV20-1 | SASTGGVGYT
11 | TRBV7-9 | ASSRGSGTEAF
11 | TRBV12-5 | ASAGQEDTEAF
14 | TRBV28 | ASSTIRGPPYNEQF
15 | TRBV10-1 | ASSEFRPGTLVYEQY
15 | TRBV5-1 | ASSSKPRDRGTEKLF
13 | TRBV9 | ASSRDSYSNQPQH
13 | TRBV5-4 | ASSSPPGSTDTQY
14 | TRBV11-2 | ASSSFGGGNTDTQY
16 | TRBV19 | ASSSGLAGGHYYNEQF
13 | TRBV6-5 | ASSYGTRGTDTQY
10 | TRBV5-1 | ASSSPRNEQF
13 | TRBV4-1 | ASSQDLQGNTEAF
14 | TRBV6-2/TRBV6-3 | ASSTYSGIFIYTQY
11 | TRBV29-1 | SVGEGQGNIQY
12 | TRBV4-1 | ASSSPGTSGMQF
13 | TRBV27 | ASSSRPGTGSWLF
11 | TRBV19 | ASSKGLGYGYT
13 | TRBV28 | ASSPRARIGEPQH
15 | TRBV28 | ASSPGLAGGIQETQY
14 | TRBV7-2 | ASSLKLPGAYNEQF
11 | TRBV5-8 | ASSLRGAPEQY
15 | TRBV7-2 | ASSSTGVVVGGHEQF
11 | TRBV10-3 | AISATGGNTIY
13 | TRBV2 | ASSPDPAAYYEQY
15 | TRBV5-4 | ASSLFPTSGRLDEQF
14 | TRBV28 | ASSLSRGGPNYGYT
11 | TRBV5-6 | ASSFPGNYEQY
12 | TRBV10-3 | AISESTPHEKLF